The TCR beta chain under discussion was sequenced for a study of tumor-infiltrating lymphocytes in primary liver carcinoma. The wider study: The patients had histopathologically diagnosed primary liver carcinoma, and their disease was treated by surgical resection. Study-wide results and limits: Among the pair types, tumor region pairs showed more overlap than tumor-adjacent and tumor-blood pairs. Since the samples were bulk and unsorted, the CD4+ and CD8+ repertoires were not compared.

As concerns this clonotype: Its target is unknown. Without the conserved terminal phenylalanine or tryptophan, this CDR3 likely stems from a read error.

Germline V gene lookup returns CDR1 SEHNR and CDR2 FQNEAQ (reference sequence). The CDR3 has 15 amino acids. The V end was cut by 5 bases, the J end by 6 bases, with 18 bases between. Unsorted whole blood supplied the RNA, and germline DNA was extracted too. The patients carried chronic HBV infection and had received no treatment. Using a constant-region primer together with ProtoScript II reverse transcriptase, TCR beta cDNA was made from about 490 ng of total RNA. Amplification in three nested multiplex PCR rounds with slightly modified ARM-PCR gave rise to TCR beta libraries. Rounds one and two of PCR, each of around 9 cycles, were primed with TRBV1-TRBV30 forward primers and a C-beta reverse primer. TCRdb re-derived calls from the multiplex PCR reads in MiXCR, one entry per CDR3 protein. This sample has fewer than 350,000 distinct CDR3 sequences, with 65% found just once.

The chain employs TRBV7-9 and TRBJ2-3; possibly TRBD2 for D (5 bases). The TCR originated in a man aged 40-49 years with primary liver carcinoma and hepatitis B virus infection. Sequencing used peripheral blood. As DNA, the CDR3 is TGTGCCAGCAGCCCGGCTAGCCTGGCCCAGGATACGCAGTATTTG. Protein sequence: CASSPASLAQDTQYL.